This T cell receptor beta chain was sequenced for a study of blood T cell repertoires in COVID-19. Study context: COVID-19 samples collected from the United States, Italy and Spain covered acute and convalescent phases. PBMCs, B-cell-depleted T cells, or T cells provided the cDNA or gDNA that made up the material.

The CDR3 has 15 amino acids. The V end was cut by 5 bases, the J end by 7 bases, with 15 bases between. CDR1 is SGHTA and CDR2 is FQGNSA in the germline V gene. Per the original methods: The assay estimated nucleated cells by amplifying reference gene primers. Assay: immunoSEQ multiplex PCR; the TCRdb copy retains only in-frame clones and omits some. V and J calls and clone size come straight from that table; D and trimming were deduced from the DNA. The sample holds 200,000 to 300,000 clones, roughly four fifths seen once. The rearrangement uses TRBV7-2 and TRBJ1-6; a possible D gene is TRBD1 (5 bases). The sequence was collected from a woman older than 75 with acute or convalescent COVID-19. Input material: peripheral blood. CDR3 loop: CASSPGQGGNSPLHF. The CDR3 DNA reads TGTGCCAGCAGCCCGGGGCAGGGAGGAAATTCACCCCTCCACTTT.